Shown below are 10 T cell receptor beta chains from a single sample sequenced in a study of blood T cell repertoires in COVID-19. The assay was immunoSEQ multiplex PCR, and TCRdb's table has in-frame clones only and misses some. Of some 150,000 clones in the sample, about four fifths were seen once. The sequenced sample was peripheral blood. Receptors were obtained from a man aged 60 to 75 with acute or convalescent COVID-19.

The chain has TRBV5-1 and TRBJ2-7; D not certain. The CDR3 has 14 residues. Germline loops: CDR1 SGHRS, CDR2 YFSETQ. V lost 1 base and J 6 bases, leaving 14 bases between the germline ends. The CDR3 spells CASSLRQDAGEQYF. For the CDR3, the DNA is TGCGCCAGCAGCTTGAGGCAGGATGCAGGCGAGCAGTACTTC.

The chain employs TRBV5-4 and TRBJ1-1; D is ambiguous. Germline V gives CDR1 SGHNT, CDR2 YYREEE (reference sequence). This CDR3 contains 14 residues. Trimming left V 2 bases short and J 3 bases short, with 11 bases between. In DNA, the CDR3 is TGTGCCAGCAGCTTCGGGGTGAGTGACACTGAAGCTTTCTTT. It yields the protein CASSFGVSDTEAFF.

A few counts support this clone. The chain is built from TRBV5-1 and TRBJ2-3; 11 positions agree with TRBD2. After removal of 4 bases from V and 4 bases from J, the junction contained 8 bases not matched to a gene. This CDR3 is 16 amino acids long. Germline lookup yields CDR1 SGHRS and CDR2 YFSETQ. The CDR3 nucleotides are TGCGCCAGCAGCGGTTCTACTAGCGGGAGTGCAGATACGCAGTATTTT. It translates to CASSGSTSGSADTQYF.

The CDR3: CASSFLDGTQYF. DNA for the CDR3: TGTGCCAGCAGTTTCCTAGACGGGACCCAGTACTTC. V is TRBV27 and J is TRBJ2-5; D unresolved. The ends were cut back, 3 bases at V and 7 bases at J, with 9 bases in the middle. This CDR3 region has 12 residues. Germline values: CDR1 MNHEY, CDR2 SMNVEV (reference sequence).

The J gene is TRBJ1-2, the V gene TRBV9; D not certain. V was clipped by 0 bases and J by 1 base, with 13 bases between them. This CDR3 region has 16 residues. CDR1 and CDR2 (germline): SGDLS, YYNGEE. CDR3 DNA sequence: TGTGCCAGCAGCGTAGCCCCCAGGAATGTTAACTATGGCTACACCTTC. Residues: CASSVAPRNVNYGYTF.

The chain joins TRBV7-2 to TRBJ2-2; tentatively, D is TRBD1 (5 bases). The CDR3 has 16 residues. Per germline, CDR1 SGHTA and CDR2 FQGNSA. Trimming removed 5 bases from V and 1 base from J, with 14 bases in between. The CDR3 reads CASSIRQNLNTGELFF. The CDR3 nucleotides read TGTGCCAGCAGCATAAGACAGAATTTGAACACCGGGGAGCTGTTTTTT.

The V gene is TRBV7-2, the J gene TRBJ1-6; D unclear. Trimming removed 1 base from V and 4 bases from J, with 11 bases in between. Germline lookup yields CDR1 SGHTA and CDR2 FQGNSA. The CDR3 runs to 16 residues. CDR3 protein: CASSLGERRYNSPLHF. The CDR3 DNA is TGTGCCAGCAGCTTAGGGGAACGGAGGTATAATTCACCCCTCCACTTT.

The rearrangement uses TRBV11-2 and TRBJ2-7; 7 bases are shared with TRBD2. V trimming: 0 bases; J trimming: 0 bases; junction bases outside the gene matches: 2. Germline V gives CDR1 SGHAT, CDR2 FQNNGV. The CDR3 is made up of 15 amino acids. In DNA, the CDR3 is TGTGCCAGCAGCTTAGAAAGGACTAGCTCCTACGAGCAGTACTTC. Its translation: CASSLERTSSYEQYF.

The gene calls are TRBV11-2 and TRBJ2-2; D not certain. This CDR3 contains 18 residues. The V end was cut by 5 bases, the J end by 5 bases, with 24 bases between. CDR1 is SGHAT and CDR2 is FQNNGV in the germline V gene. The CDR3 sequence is CASSGPDSLAGLTGELFF. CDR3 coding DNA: TGTGCCAGCAGCGGTCCTGATTCACTTGCAGGTTTAACCGGGGAGCTGTTTTTT.

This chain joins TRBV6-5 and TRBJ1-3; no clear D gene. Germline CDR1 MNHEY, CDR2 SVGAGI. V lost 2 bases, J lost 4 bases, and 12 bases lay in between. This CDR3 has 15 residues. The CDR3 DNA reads TGTGCCAGCAGTTACGACCAGGTCGCCGGAAACACCATATATTTT. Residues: CASSYDQVAGNTIYF.